This T cell receptor (beta chain) derives from a study of blood T cell repertoires in COVID-19. Across the study: PBMCs, B-cell-depleted T cells, or T cells were the source of the cDNA or gDNA that made up the material.

CDR3 length: 13 amino acids. Germline V gene sequence: CDR1 GTSNPN, CDR2 SVGIG (reference sequence). V was shortened by 2 bases and J by 2 bases, with 10 bases between the two germline ends. Using immunoSEQ multiplex PCR, the repertoire was profiled, and TCRdb retains in-frame clones only, with some absent. The data contain 20,000 to 25,000 clones, approximately 94% of them singletons. The chain is built from TRBV30 and TRBJ2-7; D perhaps matches TRBD2 (5 bases). The sequencing input was peripheral blood. This TCR derives from a human donor in a cohort sampled during active COVID-19. Here the CDR3 reads CAWSHSGAYEQYF. The CDR3 region has the DNA TGTGCCTGGAGTCACAGCGGAGCCTACGAGCAGTACTTC.